One sample yielded the 15 T cell receptor beta chains listed below, sequenced in a study of T cells after yellow fever vaccination. TCRdb reprocessed the 5' RACE reads via MiXCR and lists one record per CDR3 protein. The sample contains a few hundred thousand distinct CDR3 sequences, around 6.8% of which appear only once. The sample consisted of PBMCs, taken around 45 days after the first yellow fever vaccination. The receptors shown here come from a man between 18 and 35 years old who received the YFV17D yellow fever vaccine.

The J gene is TRBJ2-7, the V gene TRBV6-5; 10 nucleotides agree with TRBD2. Germline trimming cut 4 bases from V and 0 bases from J; bases unmatched to any gene: 3. There are 15 residues in the CDR3. The V gene's germline CDR1 is MNHEY and CDR2 SVGAGI. The CDR3 bases are TGTGCCAGCAGTTCGGTAGCGGGGGGCTCCTACGAGCAGTACTTC. As protein: CASSSVAGGSYEQYF.

The chain combines TRBV5-5 with TRBJ2-7; D might be TRBD1 (5 bases). From germline, CDR1 is SGHKS and CDR2 YYEKEE (reference sequence). This CDR3 comprises 14 residues. The germline V and J ends were trimmed by 4 bases and 3 bases, with 14 bases remaining between them. This CDR3 reads CASSRGRQIYEQYF. The CDR3 bases are TGTGCCAGCAGCAGGGGCAGACAAATCTACGAGCAGTACTTC.

This clonotype was counted many times. V gene TRBV6-1 combines with J gene TRBJ1-5, with D tentatively TRBD1 (5 bases). Trimming stripped 1 base from V and 7 bases from J, with 14 bases between. CDR1 is MNHNS, CDR2 SASEGT, per germline. The CDR3 spans 15 residues. This CDR3 reads CASSEGTGGWQPQHF. The DNA of the CDR3 is TGTGCCAGCAGTGAAGGCACCGGGGGATGGCAGCCCCAGCATTTT.

This rearrangement joins TRBV5-1 to TRBJ2-5; the D gene is possibly TRBD1 (7 bases). The CDR3 covers 16 residues. Germline V gene sequence: CDR1 SGHRS, CDR2 YFSETQ. V was shortened by 0 bases and J by 7 bases, with 19 bases between the two germline ends. The CDR3 spells CASSLGTGQGAGTQYF. The CDR3 nucleotides read TGCGCCAGCAGCTTGGGGACAGGCCAAGGAGCGGGGACCCAGTACTTC.

The rearrangement uses TRBV5-1 and TRBJ2-5, with a tentative D call TRBD1 (5 bases). Germline-derived CDR1 and CDR2 are SGHRS and YFSETQ. V lost 4 bases, J lost 7 bases, and 14 bases lay in between. The CDR3 is made up of 13 amino acids. The DNA for the CDR3 is TGCGCCAGCAGCGCGACAGCCCAACGGACCCAGTACTTC. Its protein product is CASSATAQRTQYF.

This clonotype was seen more than once but under ten times. V and J are TRBV5-6 and TRBJ1-5; no clear D. CDR3 length: 12 amino acids. V was clipped by 6 bases and J by 2 bases, with 6 bases between them. Germline CDR1 is SGHDT and CDR2 is YYEEEE. The CDR3 DNA follows: TGTGCCAGCACTTGGGGCAATCAGCCCCAGCATTTT. Translating gives CASTWGNQPQHF.

This clonotype was detected only a few times. The rearrangement uses TRBV19 and TRBJ1-2, with TRBD1 matching 9 bases. Losses at the gene ends were 6 bases for V and 3 bases for J; bases not matched to a gene: 8. CDR1 is LNHDA and CDR2 is SQIVND in the germline V gene (reference sequence). The CDR3 loop spans 15 amino acids. For the CDR3, the DNA is TGTGCCAGTAGAGACAGGGGGTTTGGTGACTATGGCTACACCTTC. Protein: CASRDRGFGDYGYTF.

J is TRBJ1-1 and V is TRBV4-2; no firm D call. This CDR3 spans 14 amino acids. Germline loops: CDR1 LGHNA, CDR2 YNFKEQ. Trimming pared 0 bases from V and 4 bases from J, leaving 9 bases between. CDR3 in amino acids: CASSQDALGTEAFF. The CDR3, as DNA: TGTGCCAGCAGCCAAGATGCTTTAGGCACTGAAGCTTTCTTT.

The CDR3 DNA is TGTGCCAGCAGCGGAAGACAGGGGGCCCGGGCAGATACGCAGTATTTT. Encoded protein: CASSGRQGARADTQYF. The chain joins TRBV9 to TRBJ2-3; TRBD1 agrees at 10 bases. Germline CDR1 is SGDLS and CDR2 is YYNGEE. The ends lost 3 bases at V and 4 bases at J; junction bases unmatched: 8. The CDR3 has 16 residues.

In this sample, this clonotype turned up a few times. The gene calls are TRBV30 and TRBJ1-6, with 7 positions matching TRBD1. V trimming: 0 bases; J trimming: 10 bases; junction bases outside the gene matches: 3. Per germline, CDR1 GTSNPN and CDR2 SVGIG (reference sequence). The CDR3 has 13 residues. Here the CDR3 DNA reads TGTGCCTGGAGTGTAACAGGGGTCTCACCCCTCCACTTT. Encoded protein: CAWSVTGVSPLHF.

This clonotype came up a few times. V and J are TRBV11-2 and TRBJ2-6; a possible D gene is TRBD1 (5 bases). CDR3 length equals 18 residues. V was trimmed by 7 bases and J by 0 bases, leaving 19 bases between them. From germline, CDR1 is SGHAT and CDR2 FQNNGV. CDR3 sequence (DNA): TGTGCCAGCATCCTGTCAGGGCAGTTCGGCTCTGGGGCCAACGTCCTGACTTTC. Translation gives CASILSGQFGSGANVLTF.

The V call is TRBV15, the J call TRBJ2-1, with D perhaps matching TRBD1 (7 bases). V lost 5 bases to trimming and J lost 7 bases, with 18 bases between them. The CDR3 runs to 15 residues. In germline, CDR1 is LNHNV, CDR2 YYDKDF (reference sequence). For the CDR3, the DNA is TGTGCCACCAGCCCTACCACTGCAGGGGGGAATGAGCAGTTCTTC. It is translated as CATSPTTAGGNEQFF. The full variable domain, rest sourced from reference TRBV15 and TRBJ2-1, is DAMVIQNPRYQVTQFGKPVTLSCSQTLNHNVMYWYQQKSSQAPKLLFHYYDKDFNNEADTPDNFQSRRPNTSFCFLDIRSPGLGDTAMYLCATSPTTAGGNEQFFGPGTRLTVL.

The J gene is TRBJ2-2, the V gene TRBV19; D could derive from TRBD1 or TRBD2 (5 bases each). V was trimmed by 1 base and J by 4 bases, leaving 19 bases between them. Germline CDR1 LNHDA, CDR2 SQIVND (reference sequence). This CDR3 has 18 residues. The CDR3 protein is CASSIVRDPLMSTGELFF. CDR3 nucleotides: TGTGCCAGTAGTATAGTTAGGGACCCCCTTATGTCCACCGGGGAGCTGTTTTTT.

This clonotype was counted only a few times. The chain carries TRBV24-1 and TRBJ1-1, with 9 nucleotides matching TRBD1. This CDR3 is 16 amino acids long. V shed 5 bases, J shed 1 base, and the junction held 7 bases outside the gene matches. CDR1 and CDR2 from the germline V gene are KGHDR and SFDVKD. CDR3 sequence: CATSGGQGKGNTEAFF. In DNA, the CDR3 is TGTGCCACCAGTGGCGGACAGGGGAAGGGGAACACTGAAGCTTTCTTT.

This clonotype was seen more than once but under ten times. This chain connects TRBV7-2 to TRBJ1-2; TRBD1 is a possible D gene (5 bases). From germline, CDR1 is SGHTA and CDR2 FQGNSA. Trimming cost V 0 bases and J 1 base, with 9 bases left between them. The CDR3 sequence is 15 residues long. In nucleotides, the CDR3 is TGTGCCAGCAGCTTAGCCCCGGGACTTAACTATGGCTACACCTTC. Encoded protein: CASSLAPGLNYGYTF. The full variable domain, with the rest looked up from reference TRBV7-2 and TRBJ1-2, is GAGVSQSPSNKVTEKGKDVELRCDPISGHTALYWYRQSLGQGLEFLIYFQGNSAPDKSGLPSDRFSAERTGGSVSTLTIQRTQQEDSAVYLCASSLAPGLNYGYTFGSGTRLTVV.